The entry that follows covers one TCR beta chain sequence. The antigen remains unidentified. Data came from immunoSEQ multiplex PCR; TCRdb stores just in-frame clones and leaves some out. Among about 78,000 clones listed, around 94% were seen once. This entry is derived from a study of OX40 agonist ivuxolimab in advanced cancers. Study summary: Patients in dose escalation had liver, melanoma, kidney or head and neck cancers. Participants, 65% to 85% male, averaged 60 years of age, ranging from about 20 to 79. Study-level points and caveats: Some nonresponders additionally presented with little normalized T-cell clonal expansion.

V lost 5 bases and J 12 bases, leaving 17 bases between the germline ends. This CDR3 is 13 amino acids long. From germline, CDR1 is LNHNV and CDR2 YYDKDF (reference sequence). This rearrangement joins TRBV15 to TRBJ2-1; tentatively, D is TRBD2 (5 bases). This receptor was taken from an adult with an advanced solid tumor such as melanoma, head and neck, liver or kidney cancer. The sequences come from CD4+ or CD8+ T cells sorted from blood, collected in a trial of the OX40 agonist ivuxolimab. CDR3 sequence (DNA): TGTGCCACCAGCCCTAAGAGGGAGAGGAGGCAGTTCTTC. This gives the protein CATSPKRERRQFF.